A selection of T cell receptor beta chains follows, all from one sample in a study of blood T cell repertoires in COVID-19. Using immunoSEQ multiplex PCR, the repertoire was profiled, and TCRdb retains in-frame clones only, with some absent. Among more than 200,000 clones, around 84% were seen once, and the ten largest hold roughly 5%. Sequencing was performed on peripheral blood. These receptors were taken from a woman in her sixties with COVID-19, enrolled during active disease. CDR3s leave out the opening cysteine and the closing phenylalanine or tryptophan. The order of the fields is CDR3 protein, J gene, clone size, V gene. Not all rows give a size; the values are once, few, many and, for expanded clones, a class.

CDR3aa: ASSLESGRAKTQY
j_gene: TRBJ2-5
abundance: .
v_gene: TRBV5-4

CDR3aa: AISAQETAHNEQF
j_gene: TRBJ2-1
abundance: .
v_gene: TRBV10-3

CDR3aa: ASSWTAGTGVSPLH
j_gene: TRBJ1-6
abundance: .
v_gene: TRBV5-1

CDR3aa: ASSSRTGASYNEQF
j_gene: TRBJ2-1
abundance: once
v_gene: TRBV6-2/TRBV6-3

CDR3aa: SVGKRQVGEAF
j_gene: TRBJ1-1
abundance: .
v_gene: TRBV29-1

CDR3aa: AERRTGGHGYT
j_gene: TRBJ1-2
abundance: .
v_gene: TRBV10-1

CDR3aa: ASSPDSWDGYT
j_gene: TRBJ1-2
abundance: .
v_gene: TRBV18

CDR3aa: AWSSGPDTGELF
j_gene: TRBJ2-2
abundance: .
v_gene: TRBV30

CDR3aa: SGQLGTGELF
j_gene: TRBJ2-2
abundance: .
v_gene: TRBV29-1

CDR3aa: ASSLSSGSSIGEQF
j_gene: TRBJ2-1
abundance: .
v_gene: TRBV5-6

CDR3aa: ASSVLAGGPAETQY
j_gene: TRBJ2-5
abundance: .
v_gene: TRBV9

CDR3aa: ASSLDRGRTGELF
j_gene: TRBJ2-2
abundance: .
v_gene: TRBV28

CDR3aa: ASSSGTVNTEAF
j_gene: TRBJ1-1
abundance: .
v_gene: TRBV11-3

CDR3aa: ASSLQGLHNEQF
j_gene: TRBJ2-1
abundance: .
v_gene: TRBV2

CDR3aa: ASSLSPFSSNQPQH
j_gene: TRBJ1-5
abundance: .
v_gene: TRBV27

CDR3aa: ASSLGQGFHEQY
j_gene: TRBJ2-7
abundance: .
v_gene: TRBV5-1

CDR3aa: ASSQEGSARGDEQF
j_gene: TRBJ2-1
abundance: .
v_gene: TRBV4-3

CDR3aa: ASNIPGTANTGELF
j_gene: TRBJ2-2
abundance: .
v_gene: TRBV7-2

CDR3aa: ASSSRTEAF
j_gene: TRBJ1-1
abundance: .
v_gene: TRBV12-3/TRBV12-4

CDR3aa: ASRPSGQDTDTQY
j_gene: TRBJ2-3
abundance: .
v_gene: TRBV28

CDR3aa: ATRFGTGGRDQPQH
j_gene: TRBJ1-5
abundance: .
v_gene: TRBV10-3

CDR3aa: ASSRRGNYGYT
j_gene: TRBJ1-2
abundance: .
v_gene: TRBV12-3/TRBV12-4

CDR3aa: ASRPTGVGNIQY
j_gene: TRBJ2-4
abundance: .
v_gene: TRBV6-5

CDR3aa: AWRTRGGLMNTEAF
j_gene: TRBJ1-1
abundance: .
v_gene: TRBV30

CDR3aa: ASRRQGTADTQY
j_gene: TRBJ2-3
abundance: .
v_gene: TRBV5-1

CDR3aa: ASSQEGGGQPQH
j_gene: TRBJ1-5
abundance: .
v_gene: TRBV3-1/TRBV3-2

CDR3aa: ASSFQSYNEQF
j_gene: TRBJ2-1
abundance: .
v_gene: TRBV11-2

CDR3aa: ASSPAFGTRYNSPLH
j_gene: TRBJ1-6
abundance: .
v_gene: TRBV27

CDR3aa: ASSARQGHEQF
j_gene: TRBJ2-1
abundance: .
v_gene: TRBV6-6

CDR3aa: ASSWGENYGYT
j_gene: TRBJ1-2
abundance: .
v_gene: TRBV5-6

CDR3aa: ASSKIGGGYNEQF
j_gene: TRBJ2-1
abundance: .
v_gene: TRBV6-5

CDR3aa: ASSFGGFSYNEQF
j_gene: TRBJ2-1
abundance: .
v_gene: TRBV27

CDR3aa: ASRTGTGVWETQY
j_gene: TRBJ2-5
abundance: .
v_gene: TRBV5-1

CDR3aa: ASSLAGQGQETQY
j_gene: TRBJ2-5
abundance: .
v_gene: TRBV7-6

CDR3aa: SASPGIEAF
j_gene: TRBJ1-1
abundance: .
v_gene: TRBV20-1

CDR3aa: SASKGRGGDTEAF
j_gene: TRBJ1-1
abundance: .
v_gene: TRBV20-1

CDR3aa: ASSPKAFLPLATDTQY
j_gene: TRBJ2-3
abundance: .
v_gene: TRBV6-6

CDR3aa: ASSANRDTEAF
j_gene: TRBJ1-1
abundance: .
v_gene: TRBV19

CDR3aa: ASTSPRDSHGYT
j_gene: TRBJ1-2
abundance: .
v_gene: TRBV11-2

CDR3aa: ASSQDLGSGGSSYNEQF
j_gene: TRBJ2-1
abundance: .
v_gene: TRBV3-1/TRBV3-2

CDR3aa: ASSQSGTSTYNEQF
j_gene: TRBJ2-1
abundance: .
v_gene: TRBV4-1

CDR3aa: AWTPGGDQPQH
j_gene: TRBJ1-5
abundance: .
v_gene: TRBV30

CDR3aa: ASSQVRQAGGYT
j_gene: TRBJ1-2
abundance: .
v_gene: TRBV4-1

CDR3aa: ASSAGHVGQPQH
j_gene: TRBJ1-5
abundance: .
v_gene: TRBV2

CDR3aa: ASSEGSTPGSPLH
j_gene: TRBJ1-6
abundance: .
v_gene: TRBV6-1

CDR3aa: ALSRDTGYYTDTQY
j_gene: TRBJ2-3
abundance: .
v_gene: TRBV30

CDR3aa: ASSSPGREFGEQY
j_gene: TRBJ2-7
abundance: .
v_gene: TRBV7-2

CDR3aa: ASSQDLPGQGPYGYT
j_gene: TRBJ1-2
abundance: .
v_gene: TRBV4-1

CDR3aa: AWSVLAGGNGYT
j_gene: TRBJ1-2
abundance: .
v_gene: TRBV30

CDR3aa: ASSYRPRYSGGYAKNIQY
j_gene: TRBJ2-4
abundance: .
v_gene: TRBV6-2/TRBV6-3

CDR3aa: ASSITQLGEQF
j_gene: TRBJ2-1
abundance: .
v_gene: TRBV19

CDR3aa: AISDRMSYNEQF
j_gene: TRBJ2-1
abundance: few
v_gene: TRBV10-3

CDR3aa: AWAGQGFISSNQPQH
j_gene: TRBJ1-5
abundance: .
v_gene: TRBV30